The clone carrying this T cell receptor beta chain occurred a few times. The data were taken from a study of beta chain features in type 1 diabetes. The sequenced template was cDNA made from the entire isolated RNA. Measured with immunoSEQ multiplex PCR; TCRdb has only the in-frame clones, and not every one. This sample has about 130,000 clones, with roughly a tenth found just once. The CDR3 contains 14 residues. Trimming took 1 base from V and 2 from J, leaving 7 bases between them. Germline CDR1 is KGHSH and CDR2 is LQKENI. The sequence was obtained from a man in his late teens or twenties in good health. The sequencing input was central memory CD4+ T cells from blood. This chain links TRBV18 with TRBJ2-3, with no clear D. The CDR3 spells CASSPQEITDTQYF. The DNA of the CDR3 is TGTGCCAGCTCACCACAGGAGATCACAGATACGCAGTATTTT. Based on the CDR3 plus reference TRBV18 and TRBJ2-3, the full variable domain is NAGVMQNPRHLVRRRGQEARLRCSPMKGHSHVYWYRQLPEEGLKFMVYLQKENIIDESGMPKERFSAEFPKEGPSILRIQQVVRGDSAAYFCASSPQEITDTQYFGPGTRLTVL.